Each of the 27 T cell receptor beta chains below was sequenced from the same sample in a study of blood T cell repertoires in COVID-19. Produced via immunoSEQ multiplex PCR; TCRdb's table is partial and in-frame only. The data show about 160,000 clones, roughly nine tenths seen once. Sequencing was done on a sample of peripheral blood. The receptors shown here come from a man aged 50 to 60 with acute or convalescent COVID-19.

For this clone: Other DNA sequences in this sample translate to the same CDR3. V gene TRBV7-2 combines with J gene TRBJ2-2, with 7 bases that match TRBD1. Looked up from germline, CDR1 is SGHTA and CDR2 is FQGNSA. The CDR3 consists of 15 residues. Trimming at V came to 2 bases and at J to 4 bases, leaving 4 bases not matched to a gene. CDR3 sequence: CASSLKAGGTGELFF. Here the CDR3 DNA reads TGTGCCAGCAGCTTAAAGGCAGGGGGCACCGGGGAGCTGTTTTTT.

This rearrangement joins TRBV28 to TRBJ1-5; D ambiguous. Germline lookup yields CDR1 MDHEN and CDR2 SYDVKM. The CDR3 is made up of 12 amino acids. The V gene lost 3 bases and the J gene lost 7 bases, with 7 bases spanning the gap. The CDR3, as DNA: TGTGCCAGCAGTTTCGGGATCCAGCCCCAGCATTTT. It yields the protein CASSFGIQPQHF.

The CDR3 bases are TGTGCCACCAGCAGAGATCGCGTTTTATCCTACGAGCAGTACTTC. It translates to CATSRDRVLSYEQYF. The rearrangement links TRBV15 to TRBJ2-7; no reliable D call. CDR1 LNHNV and CDR2 YYDKDF come from the germline V gene (reference sequence). CDR3 size: 15 residues. V lost 0 bases and J lost 1, with 10 bases in between.

J is TRBJ1-4 and V is TRBV4-2; no reliable D call. The CDR3 runs to 18 residues. The ends were cut back, 0 bases at V and 0 bases at J, with 14 bases in the middle. The germline CDR1 and CDR2 sequences are LGHNA and YNFKEQ. CDR3 DNA: TGTGCCAGCAGCCAAGATAACCCGAGGCTTGCAACTAATGAAAAACTGTTTTTT. It yields the protein CASSQDNPRLATNEKLFF.

This chain joins TRBV27 and TRBJ2-3; D perhaps matches TRBD1 (7 bases). This CDR3 comprises 15 residues. In germline, CDR1 is MNHEY, CDR2 SMNVEV (reference sequence). The germline V and J ends were trimmed by 3 bases and 4 bases, with 14 bases remaining between them. The CDR3 DNA is TGTGCCAGCAGTTTGGAGGGGGCGGACTCAGATACGCAGTATTTT. Its protein product is CASSLEGADSDTQYF.

The chain combines TRBV19 with TRBJ1-1; tentatively, D is TRBD1 (6 bases). V dropped 5 bases and J dropped 6 bases, with 16 bases sitting between them. Germline V gives CDR1 LNHDA, CDR2 SQIVND (reference sequence). The CDR3 sequence is 14 residues long. CDR3 protein: CASSPRGGGSEAFF. Here the CDR3 DNA reads TGTGCCAGTAGTCCGAGGGGGGGAGGTTCTGAAGCTTTCTTT.

The chain uses TRBV10-3 and TRBJ1-1, with TRBD1 matching 7 bases. The CDR3 has 16 amino acids. Germline assignment: CDR1 ENHRY and CDR2 SYGVKD. With V trimmed by 4 bases and J by 0 bases, 8 bases remained unmatched. The CDR3 loop reads CAISVRDRTMNTEAFF. CDR3 coding DNA: TGTGCCATCAGTGTAAGGGACAGAACTATGAACACTGAAGCTTTCTTT.

The V and J genes are TRBV7-3 and TRBJ2-5, with 11 bases that match TRBD2. Germline V gene sequence: CDR1 SGHTA, CDR2 FQGTGA. V lost 4 bases to trimming and J lost 4 bases; unmatched junction nucleotides: 5. The CDR3 covers 15 residues. CDR3 DNA: TGTGCCAGCAGCTCTAGCGGGGGGTCGGTAGAGACCCAGTACTTC. Translation: CASSSSGGSVETQYF. Based on the CDR3 plus reference TRBV7-3 and TRBJ2-5, the full variable domain is GAGVSQTPSNKVTEKGKYVELRCDPISGHTALYWYRQSLGQGPEFLIYFQGTGAADDSGLPNDRFFAVRPEGSVSTLKIQRTERGDSAVYLCASSSSGGSVETQYFGPGTRLLVL.

The V and J genes are TRBV3-1 (or the pseudogene TRBV3-2) and TRBJ2-2; possible D gene TRBD2, 5 bases. Germline loops: CDR1 LGHDT, CDR2 YNNKEL (reference sequence). The CDR3 loop spans 16 amino acids. V lost 3 bases to trimming and J lost 0 bases, with 11 bases between them. The CDR3 DNA sequence: TGTGCCAGCAGCCAGTTACCGGGGACGAACACCGGGGAGCTGTTTTTT. It is translated as CASSQLPGTNTGELFF.

The rearrangement uses TRBV3-1 (or the pseudogene TRBV3-2) and TRBJ2-2, with 10 bases matching TRBD2. The germline V gene has CDR1 LGHDT and CDR2 YNNKEL (reference sequence). Trimming cost V 6 bases and J 2 bases; bases outside gene matches: 9. This CDR3 region has 17 residues. The CDR3 DNA sequence: TGTGCCAGCAGGGGTCGAGCGGGAGGGCTTAACACCGGGGAGCTGTTTTTT. This translates into CASRGRAGGLNTGELFF.

The J gene is TRBJ1-6, the V gene TRBV6-5; tentative D call: TRBD1 (6 bases). V lost 4 bases and J 4 bases, leaving 11 bases between the germline ends. The CDR3 loop spans 15 amino acids. Germline assignment: CDR1 MNHEY and CDR2 SVGAGI. The DNA of the CDR3 is TGTGCCAGCAGTTTACAGGGTTTTTATAATTCACCCCTCCACTTT. Residues: CASSLQGFYNSPLHF.

This sequence joins TRBV10-3 and TRBJ1-2; the D is unclear. In germline, CDR1 is ENHRY, CDR2 SYGVKD. The V and J ends lost 1 base and 4 bases respectively, with 13 bases between them. This CDR3 region has 15 residues. Here the CDR3 DNA reads TGTGCCATCAGTGAGTTTCCAGGTCTTAGCTATGGCTACACCTTC. As protein: CAISEFPGLSYGYTF.

The chain recombines TRBV27 with TRBJ1-1; 11 bases agree with TRBD1. Germline values: CDR1 MNHEY, CDR2 SMNVEV (reference sequence). CDR3 length: 15 amino acids. V was pared by 5 bases and J by 3 bases, with 5 bases of the junction left unmatched. The CDR3: CASSPRDRGYTEAFF. The CDR3 bases are TGTGCCAGCAGTCCACGGGACAGGGGGTACACTGAAGCTTTCTTT.

The V call is TRBV24-1, the J call TRBJ2-3; 9 bases align to TRBD1. The CDR3 is made up of 17 amino acids. The germline V gene encodes CDR1 KGHDR and CDR2 SFDVKD. The J segment lost 4 bases and the V segment lost 4 bases, leaving 11 bases of the junction unmatched. CDR3 sequence (DNA): TGTGCCACCAGTGACTCCACCGGGACAGGGTTGTCAGATACGCAGTATTTT. Protein product: CATSDSTGTGLSDTQYF.

The chain is built from TRBV11-1 and TRBJ1-6, with D unresolved. The germline V gene has CDR1 SGHAT and CDR2 FQDESV (reference sequence). V lost 2 bases, J lost 8 bases, and 10 bases lay in between. The CDR3 is made up of 14 amino acids. The CDR3 DNA sequence: TGTGCCAGCAGCTTACCAGGCCCTGATTCACCCCTCCACTTT. Its protein product is CASSLPGPDSPLHF.

The gene calls are TRBV25-1 and TRBJ1-3; D is perhaps TRBD1 (5 bases). Trimming took off 7 bases at V and 2 bases at J, with 12 bases between the two ends. Germline CDR1 and CDR2: MGHDK and SYGVNS. This CDR3 contains 14 residues. CDR3 loop: CASTRTGPGNTIYF. The CDR3 DNA reads TGTGCCAGCACCAGAACAGGTCCTGGAAACACCATATATTTT.

The chain combines TRBV27 with TRBJ1-2, with TRBD1 as a possible D gene (6 bases). Trimming took off 4 bases at V and 4 bases at J, with 13 bases between the two ends. The CDR3 covers 14 residues. The germline V gene encodes CDR1 MNHEY and CDR2 SMNVEV (reference sequence). The CDR3 nucleotides are TGTGCCAGCAGTTCAATAGACAGGCCCTATGGCTACACCTTC. It yields the protein CASSSIDRPYGYTF.

The V gene is TRBV9, the J gene TRBJ2-6; D is possibly TRBD1 (6 bases). The CDR3 loop spans 15 amino acids. The V gene lost 8 bases and the J gene lost 3 bases, with 15 bases spanning the gap. Germline loops: CDR1 SGDLS, CDR2 YYNGEE. The CDR3, as DNA: TGTGCCAGTAGAGACAGGCGGTATGGGGCCAACGTCCTGACTTTC. This sequence encodes CASRDRRYGANVLTF.

The chain couples TRBV10-3 to TRBJ2-2, with TRBD1 matching over 12 bases. The CDR3 totals 17 residues. J was trimmed by 4 bases and V by 6 bases; bases with no gene match: 9. In germline, CDR1 is ENHRY, CDR2 SYGVKD. The CDR3 DNA follows: TGTGCCATCAGAGGGACAGGGGGCGCCCAGGGCACCGGGGAGCTGTTTTTT. Translated, it gives CAIRGTGGAQGTGELFF.

The chain recombines TRBV5-5 with TRBJ1-2; a possible D gene is TRBD1 (5 bases). There are 13 residues in the CDR3. Germline loops: CDR1 SGHKS, CDR2 YYEKEE (reference sequence). Trimming removed 3 bases at V and 7 bases at J, with 13 bases between. The CDR3 spells CASSSDGGGGYTF. In DNA, the CDR3 is TGTGCCAGCAGCTCCGATGGGGGGGGTGGCTACACCTTC.

The J gene is TRBJ2-1, the V gene TRBV19, with D possibly being TRBD2 (5 bases). This CDR3 region has 14 residues. The V gene lost 7 bases and the J gene lost 0 bases, with 10 bases spanning the gap. Germline V gene data show CDR1 as LNHDA and CDR2 as SQIVND (reference sequence). CDR3 sequence reads: CASTQRSSYNEQFF. CDR3 bases: TGTGCCAGTACCCAGCGGAGCTCCTACAATGAGCAGTTCTTC. The variable domain in full, with the rest retrieved from reference TRBV19 and TRBJ2-1, is DGGITQSPKYLFRKEGQNVTLSCEQNLNHDAMYWYRQDPGQGLRLIYYSQIVNDFQKGDIAEGYSVSREKKESFPLTVTSAQKNPTAFYLCASTQRSSYNEQFFGPGTRLTVL.

J is TRBJ2-1 and V is TRBV19; the D gene is possibly TRBD2 (5 bases). The CDR3 totals 15 residues. V dropped 1 base and J dropped 4 bases, with 11 bases sitting between them. The germline gives CDR1 LNHDA, CDR2 SQIVND (reference sequence). Here the CDR3 reads CASSIGGSLYNEQFF. Here the CDR3 DNA reads TGTGCCAGTAGTATAGGTGGGAGCTTATACAATGAGCAGTTCTTC.

This rearrangement joins TRBV27 to TRBJ2-2; 15 bases align to TRBD2. The germline CDR1 and CDR2 sequences are MNHEY and SMNVEV (reference sequence). The CDR3 is 16 amino acids. V dropped 2 bases and J dropped 7; count of bases not matched to a gene: 2. The CDR3: CASSLRTSGRGGELFF. The CDR3 DNA is TGTGCCAGCAGTTTAAGGACTAGCGGGAGGGGCGGGGAGCTGTTTTTT.

Points on this clone: In the same sample, other DNA sequences code for this CDR3. This chain joins TRBV20-1 and TRBJ2-5; no firm D call. This CDR3 has 10 amino acids. Germline CDR1 DFQATT, CDR2 SNEGSKA (reference sequence). The CDR3 here is CSAEWETQYF. The CDR3 coding sequence is TGCAGCGCTGAGTGGGAGACCCAGTACTTC.

The V gene is TRBV19, the J gene TRBJ1-2, with TRBD1 matching 11 bases. This CDR3 is built from 14 residues. From germline, CDR1 is LNHDA and CDR2 SQIVND (reference sequence). After removal of 6 bases from V and 4 bases from J, the junction contained 4 bases not matched to a gene. CDR3: CASRRTGGIYGYTF. In DNA, the CDR3 is TGTGCCAGTAGGCGGACAGGGGGCATCTATGGCTACACCTTC.

V usage is TRBV18 and J usage is TRBJ2-6; maybe TRBD1 (5 bases). Trimming left V 2 bases short and J 0 bases short, with 14 bases between. Germline CDR1 KGHSH, CDR2 LQKENI. This CDR3 comprises 18 residues. In DNA, the CDR3 is TGTGCCAGCTCACCAAAGACAGACAGAAGCTCTGGGGCCAACGTCCTGACTTTC. Translating it yields CASSPKTDRSSGANVLTF.

The J gene is TRBJ2-3, the V gene TRBV6-5, with D tentatively TRBD1 (5 bases). The V gene's germline CDR1 is MNHEY and CDR2 SVGAGI. The CDR3 is 15 amino acids. Trimming stripped 8 bases from V and 5 bases from J, with 20 bases between. CDR3 DNA: TGTGCCAGCTCCACAGGACAAGGGCCCCGAGATACGCAGTATTTT. Its protein is CASSTGQGPRDTQYF.